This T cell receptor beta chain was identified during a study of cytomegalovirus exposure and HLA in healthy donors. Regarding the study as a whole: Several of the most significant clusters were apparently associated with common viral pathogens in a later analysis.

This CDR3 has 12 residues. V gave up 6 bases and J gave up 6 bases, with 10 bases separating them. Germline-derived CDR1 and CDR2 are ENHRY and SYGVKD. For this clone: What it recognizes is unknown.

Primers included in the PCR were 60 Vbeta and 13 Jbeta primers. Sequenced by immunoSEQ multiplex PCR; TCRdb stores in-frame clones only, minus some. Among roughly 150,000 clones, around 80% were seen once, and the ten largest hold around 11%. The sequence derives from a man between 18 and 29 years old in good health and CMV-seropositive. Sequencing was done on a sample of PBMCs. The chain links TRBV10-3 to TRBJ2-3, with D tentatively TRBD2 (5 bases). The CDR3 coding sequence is TGTGCCATCAGGGACTTGGGGGATACGCAGTATTTT. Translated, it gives CAIRDLGDTQYF.